This TCR beta chain was observed in a study of prognosis after radiotherapy for stage I lung cancer. Study context: While about seven patients had squamous cell carcinoma tumors, the tumors of eleven to twelve were adenocarcinoma. Study conclusions and caveats: Tumor specificity of the expanded TCR clones was not determined.

The CDR3 covers 21 residues. Per germline, CDR1 SEHNR and CDR2 FQNEAQ (reference sequence). With V trimmed by 5 bases and J by 0 bases, 17 bases remained unmatched. The authors amplified TCR beta CDR3 from genomic DNA using two-round multiplex PCR. Each TRBV and TRBJ gene had its own primer in the first PCR round. TCRdb ran MiXCR on the multiplex PCR reads and lists one entry per CDR3 protein. Found here are around 12,000 distinct CDR3 sequences, 40% to 55% of them singletons; the top ten hold around 40%. Regarding this clonotype: As yet, its antigen is unknown.

The sample was PBMCs, taken before or after stereotactic body radiation therapy (not recorded which). The clonotype originates from a donor older than 45 with non-small cell lung cancer. The chain carries TRBV7-9 and TRBJ2-1; 12 bases are a match to TRBD2. The CDR3 nucleotides are TGTGCCAGCAGCACAACCTCCGGGACTAGCGGGCGAGAAAGCTCCTACAATGAGCAGTTCTTC. Residues: CASSTTSGTSGRESSYNEQFF.